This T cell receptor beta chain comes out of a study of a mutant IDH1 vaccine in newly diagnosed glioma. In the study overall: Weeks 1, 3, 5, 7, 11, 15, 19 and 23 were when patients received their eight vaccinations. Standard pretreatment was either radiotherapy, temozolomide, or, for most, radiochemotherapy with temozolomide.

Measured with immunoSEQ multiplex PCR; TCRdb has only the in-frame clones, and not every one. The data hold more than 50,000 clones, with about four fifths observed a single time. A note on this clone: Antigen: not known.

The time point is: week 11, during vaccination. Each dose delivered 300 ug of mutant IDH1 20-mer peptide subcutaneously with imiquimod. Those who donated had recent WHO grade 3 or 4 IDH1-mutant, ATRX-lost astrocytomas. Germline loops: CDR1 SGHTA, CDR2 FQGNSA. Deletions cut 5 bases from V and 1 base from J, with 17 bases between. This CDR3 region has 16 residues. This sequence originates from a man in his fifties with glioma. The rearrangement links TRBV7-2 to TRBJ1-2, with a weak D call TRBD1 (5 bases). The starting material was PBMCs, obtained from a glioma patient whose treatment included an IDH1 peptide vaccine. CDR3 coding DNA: TGTGCCAGCAGCCCCGACAGTTTCACTAATAACTATGGCTACACCTTC. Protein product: CASSPDSFTNNYGYTF.